This TCR beta chain was found in a study of cytomegalovirus exposure and HLA in healthy donors. The V end was cut by 4 bases, the J end by 6 bases, with 12 bases between. Germline assignment: CDR1 SGHAT and CDR2 FQNNGV. The CDR3 runs to 14 residues. The PCR had 60 Vbeta and 13 Jbeta primers. This table comes from immunoSEQ multiplex PCR, and its TCRdb copy is limited to in-frame clones, with some not included. The data contain roughly 56,000 clones, around 82% of them singletons. A single count supports this clone. The clonotype comes from a boy under 18 in good health and CMV-seropositive. The chain employs TRBV11-2 and TRBJ2-2, with D unresolved. Sequencing was carried out using PBMCs. CDR3 loop: CASSYSGWAGELFF. CDR3 nucleotides: TGTGCCAGCAGCTACTCCGGGTGGGCCGGGGAGCTGTTTTTT.